The clone carrying this TCR beta chain was observed a few times. What it recognizes is unknown. The V gene's germline CDR1 is ENHRY and CDR2 SYGVKD. The CDR3 has 15 residues. V was cut by 6 bases and J by 6 bases, with 15 bases left in between. The data originate from a study of T cell repertoires in cytomegalovirus infection. TCRdb reprocessed the reads with MiXCR, giving one entry per CDR3 protein. The sample contains 600,000 to 700,000 distinct CDR3 sequences, around 30% of which appear only once. The material sequenced was cultured PBMCs, taken from culture after CMV antigen stimulation. This chain uses TRBV10-3 with TRBJ1-6; D is possibly TRBD1 (6 bases). This clonotype was sampled from a human donor in good health (CMV status not recorded). Some clones in this sample may be carry-over from other donors' samples. The CDR3 sequence: CAISDRDTLNSPLHF. CDR3 sequence (DNA): TGTGCCATCAGCGACCGGGACACCCTTAATTCACCCCTCCACTTT.